The clone carrying this T cell receptor beta chain occurred once. Its antigen is not identified. Using immunoSEQ multiplex PCR, the repertoire was profiled, and TCRdb retains in-frame clones only, with some absent. The sample holds fewer than 250,000 clones, about 87% seen once. Looked up from germline, CDR1 is KGHSH and CDR2 is LQKENI. V lost 2 bases to trimming and J lost 8 bases; unmatched junction nucleotides: 2. This CDR3 is 15 amino acids long. The sample is drawn from a study of cytomegalovirus exposure and HLA in healthy donors. Turning to the study itself: The same platform as the approximately 640 first-cohort repertoires was used for the 120 or so validation repertoires, a later analysis reported.

Regarding the study as a whole: The study put 150 to 200 TCR beta chains on its list as cytomegalovirus-associated. For cytomegalovirus status, the classifier reportedly gave diagnoses with high specificity and sensitivity. A few of the chains that were CMV-associated were confirmed in vitro to be specific for CMV antigens.

The receptor was derived from a man younger than 35 in good health and CMV-seronegative. Sequenced sample: PBMCs. The chain has TRBV18 and TRBJ2-1, with 14 nucleotides matching TRBD2. CDR3 DNA: TGTGCCAGCTCACCAGGACTAGCGGGAGGAGATGAGCAGTTCTTC. It is translated as CASSPGLAGGDEQFF.